Below, 14 T cell receptor beta chains from the same sample are listed, as sequenced in a study of T cells in women clearing cervical HPV infection. Sequencing used immunoSEQ multiplex PCR; TCRdb keeps in-frame clones, though not all of them. The sample spans over 25,000 clones; the ten largest clones claim over 6.5%. Sequenced sample: blood buffy coat. Receptor source: a woman aged 18 to 75 with a cervical HPV16 infection that either progressed to CIN3+ or cleared (not recorded which).

About this clone itself: Read data end 3 residues before the CDR3 end; the end is taken from the germline J gene. The V call is TRBV29-1, the J call TRBJ1-5; 10 bases match TRBD1. CDR3 length equals 15 residues. With V trimmed by 0 bases and J by 2 bases, 1 base remained unmatched. Germline V CDR1 and CDR2: SQVTM, ANQGSEA. CDR3 DNA (partial): TGCAGCGTTGAAGATGGGACAGGGGGCAATCAGCCC. Protein: CSVEDGTGGNQP. The full CDR3 sequence reads CSVEDGTGGNQPQHF.

Concerning this clone itself: The read gets to within 3 residues of the CDR3 end, and the germline J gene fills in the rest. This rearrangement joins TRBV10-3 to TRBJ1-1; D is undetermined. With 6 bases removed from V and 1 base from J, the gap between germline ends came to 9 bases. This CDR3 contains 13 residues. In germline, CDR1 is ENHRY, CDR2 SYGVKD. CDR3 loop: CAIRKAPNTEAFF. The covered CDR3 bases are TGTGCCATCAGGAAGGCTCCGAACACTGAA.

Points on this clone: The observed sequence ends 3 residues before the CDR3 terminus, with the missing tail filled in from the germline J gene. The genes are TRBV20-1 and TRBJ1-2; D may be TRBD1 (6 bases). With 0 bases removed from V and 7 bases from J, the gap between germline ends came to 15 bases. The CDR3 covers 14 residues. CDR1 and CDR2 (germline): DFQATT, SNEGSKA (reference sequence). This CDR3 reads CSARDHGGRFGYTF. The covered CDR3 bases are TGCAGTGCTAGAGATCACGGGGGGCGCTTTGGC.

To note about this clone: The read stops 3 residues short of the end of the CDR3; the missing end is completed from the germline J gene. The chain carries TRBV9 and TRBJ2-7; D is possibly TRBD1 (5 bases). V lost 5 bases and J lost 4, with 19 bases in between. This CDR3 spans 15 amino acids. Germline CDR1 is SGDLS and CDR2 is YYNGEE. CDR3 protein: CASSPEPSAGYEQYF. The part of the CDR3 DNA that was read is TGTGCCAGCAGTCCCGAACCCTCGGCAGGGTACGAG.

Concerning this clone: The sequenced fragment ends 3 residues before the CDR3 boundary, so the rest is inferred from the germline J gene. The chain links TRBV10-3 to TRBJ2-5; 11 bases map to TRBD1. Per the germline V gene, CDR1 is ENHRY and CDR2 is SYGVKD. J gave up 1 base and V 8 bases, and 0 bases lay outside the gene matches. CDR3 length: 13 residues. The sequenced part of the CDR3 DNA is TGTGCCATCGGACAGGGGGCCCAAGAGACC. Translated, it gives CAIGQGAQET. The entire CDR3 protein is CAIGQGAQETQYF.

CDR3 DNA, as far as it was read: TGTGCCAGGCGGGAGGGGAACACCGGGGAG. Amino acids: CARREGNTGE. The full CDR3 protein reads CARREGNTGELFF. J is TRBJ2-2 and V is TRBV2, with 9 bases aligning to TRBD2. Sequencing ends 3 residues short of the CDR3 end; the germline J gene provides the rest. The CDR3 length is 13 residues. V lost 9 bases to trimming and J lost 1 base; unmatched junction nucleotides: 0. The germline CDR1 and CDR2 sequences are SNHLY and FYNNEI.

Points on this clone: The missing CDR3 end, 3 residues past where the read stops, is filled in from the germline J gene. The J gene is TRBJ2-7, the V gene TRBV30, with 11 bases aligning to TRBD2. J gave up 3 bases and V 3 bases, and 10 bases lay outside the gene matches. Germline CDR1 and CDR2: GTSNPN and SVGIG (reference sequence). This CDR3 spans 16 amino acids. The sequenced CDR3 bases are TGTGCCTGGAGCCCCAAGACTAGCGGGGAGAGCTACGAG. It codes for CAWSPKTSGESYE. The entire CDR3 sequence reads CAWSPKTSGESYEQYF.

CDR3 sequence: CSALQGDTQYF. CDR3 DNA (partial): TGCAGTGCGCTACAGGGGGATACG. This rearrangement joins TRBV20-1 to TRBJ2-3; 7 positions match TRBD1. The read ends 3 residues shy of where the CDR3 ends; the end is completed using the germline J gene. Germline values: CDR1 DFQATT, CDR2 SNEGSKA (reference sequence). J gave up 6 bases and V 6 bases, and 3 bases lay outside the gene matches. This CDR3 has 11 amino acids.

This clone is medium-sized by frequency. The read ends 3 residues before the CDR3 terminus; that terminus is restored from the germline J gene. J is TRBJ2-7 and V is TRBV2, with a weak D call TRBD2 (7 bases). There are 14 residues in the CDR3. Trimming shortened V by 1 base and J by 6 bases, and 13 bases separated the two germline ends. Germline V lookup: CDR1 SNHLY, CDR2 FYNNEI. This chain's CDR3 is CASSEGGGSSEQYF. CDR3 bases read: TGTGCCAGCAGTGAAGGGGGGGGCTCTAGCGAG.

A remark on this clone: The sequenced fragment ends 3 residues before the CDR3 boundary, so the rest is inferred from the germline J gene. The rearrangement joins TRBV19 to TRBJ2-2; 8 bases match TRBD2. This CDR3 contains 17 residues. Per the germline V gene, CDR1 is LNHDA and CDR2 is SQIVND (reference sequence). The trim removed 2 bases at V and 5 bases at J, leaving 10 bases unmatched. The CDR3 sequence is CASSISPAGAETGELFF. CDR3 bases read: TGTGCCAGTAGTATAAGCCCAGCGGGAGCTGAGACCGGGGAG.

Note on this clone: From the germline J gene comes the end of the CDR3, since the read stops 3 residues before it. The rearrangement links TRBV9 to TRBJ2-7; TRBD2 matches 13 bases. This CDR3 region has 15 residues. Losses at the gene ends were 0 bases for V and 5 bases for J; bases not matched to a gene: 2. Per the germline V gene, CDR1 is SGDLS and CDR2 is YYNGEE. The sequenced part of the CDR3 DNA is TGTGCCAGCAGCGTAGCACTAGCGGGAGGGGACGAG. It is translated as CASSVALAGGDE. The full-length CDR3 reads as CASSVALAGGDEQYF.

The CDR3 here is CASSLTSGIAGELFF. The sequenced part of the CDR3 DNA is TGCGCCAGCAGCTTGACTAGCGGGATTGCCGGGGAG. The chain has TRBV5-1 and TRBJ2-2, with 10 bases that match TRBD2. The read finishes 3 residues shy of the CDR3 end, and the germline J gene is used to complete it. This CDR3 is 15 amino acids long. The germline V gene encodes CDR1 SGHRS and CDR2 YFSETQ. The V gene end was trimmed by 1 base and the J gene end by 6 bases; junction bases not matched to a gene: 3.

As for this clone: The read ends 3 residues before the CDR3 terminus; that terminus is restored from the germline J gene. The V and J genes are TRBV5-1 and TRBJ2-2, with D perhaps matching TRBD2 (6 bases). Between the trimmed V and J ends, which lost 2 bases and 4 bases, there was a span of 12 bases. CDR1 SGHRS and CDR2 YFSETQ come from the germline V gene. CDR3 length: 15 amino acids. The CDR3 sequence is CASSLGLAATGELFF. The part of the CDR3 DNA that was read is TGCGCCAGCAGCTTAGGGTTAGCGGCCACCGGGGAG.

Concerning this clone itself: The read stops 3 residues short of the end of the CDR3; the missing end is completed from the germline J gene. The chain carries TRBV30 and TRBJ2-2, with unresolved D. Trimming took 0 bases from V and 3 from J, leaving 5 bases between them. The CDR3 is made up of 13 amino acids. The germline V gene encodes CDR1 GTSNPN and CDR2 SVGIG (reference sequence). The chain's CDR3 is CAWSVHHTGELFF. Partial CDR3 DNA: TGTGCCTGGAGTGTACACCACACCGGGGAG.